This note documents a single T cell receptor (beta chain) sequence. Its antigen is unknown. CDR1 is given as SGDLS and CDR2 as YYNGEE, both from the germline V gene. The CDR3 holds 13 amino acids from the cysteine to the phenylalanine. Only CDR3 DNA remains: 39 bases, in frame from the first base. The sample belongs to a study of cytomegalovirus exposure and HLA in healthy donors (dated by TCRdb to the late 2010s). Describing the broader study: An earlier analysis of about 530 of the donors reported 276 Gb of sequence data and 95 million to 140 million unique TCR beta sequences obtained from approximately 180 million T cells. An early release covering more than 500 HLA-typed donors comprised about 310 gigabases of sequencing data and around 80 million unique TCR sequences. Of the 398 genotyped donors, 81% were placed in the genetic ancestry cluster associated with self-reported Caucasian donors. The aim of the study was to test whether cataloging public T cell receptors could identify signatures of past pathogen exposure. The study profiled the T cell repertoires of hundreds of subjects by immunosequencing and related them to cytomegalovirus serostatus. A separate validation cohort of 90 to 150 different subjects was used in addition to the 666-subject first cohort. To predict cytomegalovirus infection status, the study combined high-throughput TCR immunosequencing, statistical association of individual TCRs with disease status, and machine learning. In a later analysis, previously published TCR beta repertoires from several hundred donors were re-analyzed and high-resolution HLA genotyping was added so that TCR occurrence patterns could be studied. Rather than using new phenotypic data, the later analysis identified candidate immune exposures from TCR beta sequences and from how often those sequences occurred across donors. An earlier analysis of nearly 600 of the donors applied high-throughput TCR beta sequencing to assess whether each TCR beta V gene segment acted as functional or pseudogenic. Alongside the repertoire data, information on donor age, sex, ethnicity and CMV serostatus was compiled. A later genetic analysis took genome-wide SNP genotypes for about 55% of the 666 donors and used that subset as a discovery cohort. Every discovery cohort repertoire had been produced on one sequencing platform. Both class I and class II loci were covered by HLA typing, at four-digit resolution. Typing coverage differed by locus: A, B, C, DRB1 and DQB1 were typed in roughly 629-630 donors, DQA1 in about 500, DPA1 in approximately 610, and DPB1 in 450 to 480. Because of strong linkage in the cohort, a few DR-DQ haplotypes were treated as single units for association and clustering. On average, roughly 240,000 unique TCR beta nucleotide sequences were sequenced per donor among 398 genotyped donors of the cohort, with around 19% of those sequences being non-productive.

The cohort comprised more than 550 healthy bone marrow donors. All cohort members were sampled while nominally healthy, although unrecorded immune exposures were likely present. The donor was CMV seronegative and was included in the group of under 450 seronegative cohort members. A peripheral blood sample was provided by each donor, and peripheral blood mononuclear cells were used for TCR beta sequencing. Genomic DNA was extracted from the blood cell samples with the Qiagen DNeasy Blood Extraction Kit. The research as a whole found: Cytomegalovirus status was reported to be diagnosed by the classifier with high specificity and sensitivity in both the original and validation cohorts. Because the 87-base-pair reads could not distinguish some IMGT-functional V segments, including TRBV6-2 and TRBV6-3, those segments were excluded. It was suggested by the authors that the approach could potentially be generalized to other disease states and immunological phenotypes. In a later analysis, HLA-associated TCR beta chains were found to be more clonally expanded and to have lower generation probabilities than equally common non-associated chains. A few of the identified cytomegalovirus-associated TCR beta chains were confirmed in vitro to be specific for cytomegalovirus antigens. The sequencing pipeline was judged likely to have produced a cluster of highly shared sequence variants as a technical artifact. Roughly uniform sequencing depth across donors was assumed in presence/absence analyses, although this assumption may not hold. Broadly in line with IMGT annotations, most TCR beta V segments showed up in productive rearrangements about 87% or about 30% of the time in an earlier analysis of around 550 of the donors. When HLA alleles, especially DR and DQ, strongly co-occurred, attributing TCR associations to individual alleles was difficult. In a later genetic analysis, fewer N-insertions in productive TCRs were reported among donors in an Asian-associated ancestry cluster than the roughly 640-donor mean. A further reported finding was that TCR beta sequences accurately predicted the HLA-A and HLA-B alleles for most subjects in the first cohort. A total of roughly 160 TCR beta chains were listed by the study as associated with cytomegalovirus. Because HLA typing was missing for some donors at each locus, association tests included only the typed subset. The only immune exposure information available for the cohort was CMV serostatus. Linkage disequilibrium might explain the correlated functional status among segregating V segments, but an unknown experimental factor could not be excluded. While some public TCRs were present in many individuals, most TCR sequences turned up only very rarely across donors. At a false discovery rate of 0.05, a later analysis linked fewer than 20,000 TCR beta sequences to specific HLA alleles. According to a later analysis, parvovirus B19, influenza, CMV and Epstein-Barr virus appeared linked to several top co-occurrence clusters. The cohort was sequenced for TCR beta chains only, and without alpha or paired-chain data the features that could be detected were limited. In a later analysis, the rate of TCR association differed among HLA loci, with DRB1 alleles having the most associated TCRs and HLA-C alleles having the fewest. A later analysis found that most CMV-associated TCR beta chains appeared HLA-restricted, with HLA associations seemingly driven largely by CMV exposure. V-gene and J-gene trimming of TCR beta chains was associated with a missense DCLRE1C variant in a later genetic analysis, and the association was replicated in an independent cohort. Because counts were too low, some 16 rarely observed V segments, including chromosome 9 orphons, were excluded from the earlier analysis of 587 of the donors.

Receptor amplification or capture employed the immunoSEQ multiplex PCR assay. For the multiplex PCR, a mixture combining 60 forward primers for TCR Vbeta segments and 13 reverse primers for TCR Jbeta segments was used. The CDR3 region of rearranged TCR beta genes was amplified from genomic DNA with a multiplex PCR assay. The amplified TCR beta libraries were sequenced on the Illumina HiSeq System as 87-base-pair reads. Regarding the original processing steps: Across the 500 to 850 repertoires, a later analysis counted 75 million to 90 million unique TCR beta chains, roughly 11 million of which were shared by at least two donors. Raw reads were error-corrected and collapsed into unique sequences by a nearest-neighbor algorithm in which closely related sequences were merged to remove PCR and sequencing errors. To assign V, D and J gene segments, CDR3 sequences were aligned to IMGT reference sequences. For a sequence to be retained, a match of at least six nucleotides to both a V gene segment and a J gene segment was required. Rearrangements were called productive when the CDR3 lacked stop codons and stayed in frame with V and J; all others were non-productive. CDR3 was defined by IMGT convention, running from the second conserved V-encoded cysteine to the conserved J-encoded phenylalanine. Sequences without an unambiguous match to a single V gene segment were excluded from the earlier analysis of about 630 of the donors. In an earlier analysis of roughly 500 of the donors, V segments were called functional above 56.7% productive rearrangements and were called segregating when the between-donor standard deviation exceeded 5%. To diagnose cytomegalovirus status from the catalog of TCR beta chain sequences, a statistical classification framework was built. In a later analysis, TCR nucleotide sequences were compared against IMGT/GENE-DB human TR gene sequences so that V and J genes could be assigned. In a later analysis, CDR3 sequences and most-parsimonious VDJ recombination scenarios were assigned using the TCRdist pipeline. In a later analysis, every TCR beta chain was defined by the combination of its CDR3 amino acid sequence and its V-gene family, and reads without a unique V-gene family were dropped. In a later analysis, several hundred highly shared, low-generation-probability nucleotide sequences were removed to address suspected cross-contamination and a sequencing artifact. A later analysis calculated a clonal expansion index for each public chain from normalized within-repertoire ranks of inferred template counts. A later analysis computed generation probabilities with a VDJ recombination model fitted to out-of-frame rearrangements, and checked the results against IGoR. A later analysis scored TCR-TCR, TCR-HLA and TCR-CMV co-occurrence with hypergeometric tests, applying a repertoire-size bias correction to TCR pairs. In a later analysis, false discovery rates were estimated by permuting HLA or CMV assignments 20 times. In a later analysis, co-occurring TCRs were grouped using DBSCAN, with TCRdist sequence similarity added in when clustering inside HLA-allele-positive subsets. Repertoires with fewer than 30,000 or more than 120,000 public chains were left out of co-occurrence clustering, as were about 5 repertoires with anomalous nucleotide sharing. The source is immuneACCESS, and TCRdb retained only in-frame sequences with V and J called. Part of the clones is not carried over; for the studies checked, unresolved V genes explain less than half of this, and the remainder is unexplained. The V and J calls and clone size come from that table; D and trimming were worked out from the DNA. The table held for this sample gives more than 70,000 clones. 1.5% of the sample lies in the top ten.

What was sequenced was PBMCs. The source of this sequence is a woman aged 60-75 years in good health and CMV-seronegative. This chain joins TRBV9 to TRBJ2-5; the D segment cannot be called with confidence. Matching the DNA end better, TRBJ2-7 makes the J call doubtful. The bases read TGTGCCAGCAGCTCCAACCCATACTACGAGCAGTACTTC. This encodes CASSSNPYYEQYF.